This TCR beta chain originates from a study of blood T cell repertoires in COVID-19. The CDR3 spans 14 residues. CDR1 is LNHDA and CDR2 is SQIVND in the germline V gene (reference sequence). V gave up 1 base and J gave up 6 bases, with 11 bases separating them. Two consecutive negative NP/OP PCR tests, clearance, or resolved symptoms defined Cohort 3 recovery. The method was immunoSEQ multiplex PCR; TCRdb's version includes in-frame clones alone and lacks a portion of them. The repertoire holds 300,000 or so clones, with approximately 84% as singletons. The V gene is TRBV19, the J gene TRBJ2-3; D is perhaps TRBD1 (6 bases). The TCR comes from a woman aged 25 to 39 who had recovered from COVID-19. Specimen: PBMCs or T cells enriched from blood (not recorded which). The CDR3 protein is CASSIGQASDTQYF. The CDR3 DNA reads TGTGCCAGTAGTATAGGACAGGCGTCGGATACGCAGTATTTT.